Sequencing of this T cell receptor beta chain was carried out in a study of spatial heterogeneity in lung cancer. Looking at the study overall: There were consistently more beta-chain sequences detected than alpha-chain sequences.

Unique molecular identifiers, one per molecule, were present on every TCR cDNA molecule. MiXCR, applied by TCRdb to the 5' RACE reads, yields one record per CDR3 protein. The data contain 15,000 to 20,000 distinct CDR3 sequences, under 7% of them seen just once; the ten biggest clones take up 6.8%. The study's findings and limits: Tumor mutation counts were tracked by expanded intratumoral alpha and beta TCR counts.

Concerning this clonotype itself: Its specificity is unknown. One junction end does not reproduce the germline sequence, and a read error may be involved.

Described time point: sample taken at primary tumor resection. This material consisted of lung tumor tissue, taken at surgery. The clonotype originates from a male donor with early-stage non-small cell lung cancer.

Here the CDR3 DNA reads TGTGCCAGCAGTGAATCGGTGACAGGAGGCCCAGTGGATCCCTTC. Its translation: CASSESVTGGPVDPF. V gene TRBV25-1 combines with J gene TRBJ2-5, with a tentative D call TRBD1 (6 bases). Germline values: CDR1 MGHDK, CDR2 SYGVNS. The CDR3 totals 15 residues.